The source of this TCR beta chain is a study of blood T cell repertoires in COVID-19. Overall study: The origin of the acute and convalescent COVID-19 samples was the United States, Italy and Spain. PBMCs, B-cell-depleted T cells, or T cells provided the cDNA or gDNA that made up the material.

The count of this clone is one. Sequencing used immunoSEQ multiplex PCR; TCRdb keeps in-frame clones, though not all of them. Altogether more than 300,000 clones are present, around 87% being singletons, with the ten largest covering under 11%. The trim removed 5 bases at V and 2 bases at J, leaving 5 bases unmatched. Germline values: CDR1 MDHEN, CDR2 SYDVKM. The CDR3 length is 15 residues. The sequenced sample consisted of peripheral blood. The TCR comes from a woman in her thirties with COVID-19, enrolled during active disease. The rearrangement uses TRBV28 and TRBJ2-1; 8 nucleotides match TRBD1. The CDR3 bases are TGTGCCAGCAGTCAGACAGGGGTCACCTACAATGAGCAGTTCTTC. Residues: CASSQTGVTYNEQFF.